Below, 8 T cell receptor beta chains from the same sample are listed, as sequenced in a study of early T cells in non-severe SARS-CoV-2 infection. One entry per CDR3 protein results from TCRdb running MiXCR on the 5' RACE reads. The sample lists 55,000 to 65,000 distinct CDR3 sequences, 10% to 15% occurring once. The specimen comprised whole blood, sampled at baseline. The source is an adult who was a healthcare worker with PCR-confirmed SARS-CoV-2 infection or an uninfected control (not recorded which).

This chain joins TRBV28 and TRBJ2-1; tentative D call: TRBD2 (6 bases). Germline lookup yields CDR1 MDHEN and CDR2 SYDVKM. V dropped 5 bases and J dropped 15 bases, with 23 bases sitting between them. This CDR3 has 14 residues. The CDR3 sequence: CASSRLVGLVSRFF. The CDR3 DNA sequence: TGTGCCAGCAGTAGACTAGTGGGCTTAGTATCTCGGTTCTTC.

This clonotype was seen only a few times. The genes are TRBV7-9 and TRBJ2-5; TRBD2 matches at 7 bases. V lost 5 bases, J lost 5 bases, and 11 bases stayed unmatched. The CDR3 runs to 15 residues. Germline CDR1 SEHNR, CDR2 FQNEAQ (reference sequence). The CDR3 region has the DNA TGTGCCAGCAGCGTTCCTAGCGGTTTCTTGGAGACCCAGTACTTC. It is translated as CASSVPSGFLETQYF.

This clonotype occurred a few times. The gene calls are TRBV19 and TRBJ1-6; 9 bases line up with TRBD1. The CDR3 is 14 amino acids. The trim removed 9 bases at V and 3 bases at J, leaving 3 bases unmatched. CDR1 and CDR2 from the germline V gene are LNHDA and SQIVND (reference sequence). The CDR3 here is CASTDRGYNSPLHF. The CDR3 DNA is TGTGCCAGCACGGACAGGGGCTATAATTCACCCCTCCACTTT.

This clonotype turned up a few times. The chain links TRBV5-5 to TRBJ2-2, with D perhaps matching TRBD2 (6 bases). V was trimmed by 7 bases and J by 5 bases, leaving 12 bases between them. Germline V CDR1 and CDR2: SGHKS, YYEKEE (reference sequence). CDR3 length: 13 residues. CDR3 amino acids: CASLSGSTGELFF. For the CDR3, the DNA is TGTGCCAGCTTAAGCGGGTCTACCGGGGAGCTGTTTTTT.

This clonotype has a handful of counts. The chain links TRBV27 to TRBJ1-4; no firm D call. Germline V gene lookup returns CDR1 MNHEY and CDR2 SMNVEV (reference sequence). The V and J ends lost 4 bases and 10 bases respectively, with 16 bases between them. CDR3 size: 14 residues. This CDR3 reads CASSYGGFVGKLFF. CDR3 DNA: TGTGCCAGCAGTTACGGAGGGTTTGTTGGAAAACTGTTTTTT.

The CDR3 region is CSARNKNNYGYTF. In nucleotides, the CDR3 is TGCAGTGCTCGTAACAAGAATAACTATGGCTACACCTTC. J is TRBJ1-2 and V is TRBV20-1; D call uncertain. Trimming cost V 5 bases and J 1 base, with 11 bases left between them. The CDR3 length is 13 residues. Germline V lookup: CDR1 DFQATT, CDR2 SNEGSKA (reference sequence).

The genes are TRBV6-1 and TRBJ2-4; no clear D. Looked up from germline, CDR1 is MNHNS and CDR2 is SASEGT. V lost 2 bases, J lost 5 bases, and 13 bases lay in between. The CDR3 is made up of 15 amino acids. The CDR3 DNA reads TGTGCCAGCAGTGAATGGGTAGGGTACGAAAACATTCAGTACTTC. Translated: CASSEWVGYENIQYF.

This clonotype was seen at least ten times. The V gene is TRBV11-2, the J gene TRBJ1-1; D unresolved. This CDR3 region has 13 residues. V gave up 4 bases and J gave up 0 bases, with 6 bases separating them. The V gene's germline CDR1 is SGHAT and CDR2 FQNNGV. CDR3: CASSSNMNTEAFF. CDR3 DNA: TGTGCCAGCAGCTCTAACATGAACACTGAAGCTTTCTTT.